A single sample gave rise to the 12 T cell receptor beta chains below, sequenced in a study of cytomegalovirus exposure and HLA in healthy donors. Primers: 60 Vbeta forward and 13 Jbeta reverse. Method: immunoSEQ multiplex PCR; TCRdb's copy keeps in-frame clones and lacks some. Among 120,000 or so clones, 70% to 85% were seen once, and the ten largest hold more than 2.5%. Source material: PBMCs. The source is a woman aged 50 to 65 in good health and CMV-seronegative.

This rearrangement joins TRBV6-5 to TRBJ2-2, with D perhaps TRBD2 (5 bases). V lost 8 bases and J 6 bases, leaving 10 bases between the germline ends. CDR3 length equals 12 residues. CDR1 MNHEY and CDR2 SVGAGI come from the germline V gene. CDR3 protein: CASVGVSGELFF. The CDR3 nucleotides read TGTGCCAGCGTCGGGGTTTCCGGGGAGCTGTTTTTT.

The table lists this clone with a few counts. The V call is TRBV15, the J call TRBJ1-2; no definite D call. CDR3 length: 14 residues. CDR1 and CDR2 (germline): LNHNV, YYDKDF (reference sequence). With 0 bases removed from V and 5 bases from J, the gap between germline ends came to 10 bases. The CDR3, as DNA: TGTGCCACCAGCAGAGACAGGCTCCATTATGGCTACACCTTC. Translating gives CATSRDRLHYGYTF.

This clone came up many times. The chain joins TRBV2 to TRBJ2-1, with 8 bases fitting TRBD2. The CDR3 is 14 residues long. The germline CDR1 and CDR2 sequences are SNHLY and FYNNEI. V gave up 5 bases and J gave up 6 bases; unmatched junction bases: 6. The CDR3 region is CASSPPTSGNEQFF. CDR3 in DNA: TGTGCCAGCAGTCCCCCCACTAGCGGCAATGAGCAGTTCTTC.

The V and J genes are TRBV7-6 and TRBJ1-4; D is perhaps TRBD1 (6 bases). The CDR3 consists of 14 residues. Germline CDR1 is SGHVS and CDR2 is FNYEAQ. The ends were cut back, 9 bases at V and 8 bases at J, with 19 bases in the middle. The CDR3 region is CASTPRGMGEKLFF. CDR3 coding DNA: TGTGCCAGTACCCCGAGGGGGATGGGAGAAAAACTGTTTTTT.

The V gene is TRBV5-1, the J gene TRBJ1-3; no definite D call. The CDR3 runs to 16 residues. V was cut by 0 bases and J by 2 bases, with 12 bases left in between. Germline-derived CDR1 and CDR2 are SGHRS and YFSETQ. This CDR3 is CASSLGGIGTGNTIYF. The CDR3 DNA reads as TGCGCCAGCAGCTTGGGAGGTATTGGTACTGGAAACACCATATATTTT.

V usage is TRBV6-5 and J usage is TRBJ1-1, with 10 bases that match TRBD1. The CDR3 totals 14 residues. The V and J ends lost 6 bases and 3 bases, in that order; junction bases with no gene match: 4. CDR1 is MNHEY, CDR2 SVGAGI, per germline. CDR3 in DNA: TGTGCCAGCAGACGCGGGACAGGGGACACTGAAGCTTTCTTT. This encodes CASRRGTGDTEAFF.

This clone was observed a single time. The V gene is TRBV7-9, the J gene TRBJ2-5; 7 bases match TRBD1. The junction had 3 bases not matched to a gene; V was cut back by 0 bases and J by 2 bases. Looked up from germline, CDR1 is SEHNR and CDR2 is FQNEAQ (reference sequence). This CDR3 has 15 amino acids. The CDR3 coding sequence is TGTGCCAGCAGCTTAGCCTGGGACAGTCAAGAGACCCAGTACTTC. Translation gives CASSLAWDSQETQYF. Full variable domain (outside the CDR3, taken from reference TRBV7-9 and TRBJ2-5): DTGVSQNPRHKITKRGQNVTFRCDPISEHNRLYWYRQTLGQGPEFLTYFQNEAQLEKSRLLSDRFSAERPKGSFSTLEIQRTEQGDSAMYLCASSLAWDSQETQYFGPGTRLLVL.

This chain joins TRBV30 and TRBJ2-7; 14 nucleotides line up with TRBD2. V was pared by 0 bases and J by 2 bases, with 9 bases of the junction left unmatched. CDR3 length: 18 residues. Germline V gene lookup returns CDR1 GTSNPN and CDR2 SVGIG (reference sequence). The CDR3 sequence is CAWSVLGTSGSLTYEQYF. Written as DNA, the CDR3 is TGTGCCTGGAGTGTACTTGGGACTAGCGGGAGTCTAACCTACGAGCAGTACTTC.

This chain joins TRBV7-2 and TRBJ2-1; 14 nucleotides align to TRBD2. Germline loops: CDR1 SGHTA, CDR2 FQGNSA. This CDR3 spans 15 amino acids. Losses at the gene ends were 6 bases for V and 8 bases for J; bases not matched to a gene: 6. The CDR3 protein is CASSRGLAGVDEQFF. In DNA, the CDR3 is TGTGCCAGCAGTAGGGGACTAGCGGGAGTTGATGAGCAGTTCTTC.

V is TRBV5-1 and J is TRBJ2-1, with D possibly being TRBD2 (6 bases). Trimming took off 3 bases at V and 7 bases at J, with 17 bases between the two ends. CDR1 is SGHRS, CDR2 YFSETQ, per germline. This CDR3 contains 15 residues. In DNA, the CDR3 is TGCGCCAGCAGCTCCCTCCCGGGACTCAGGAATGAGCAGTTCTTC. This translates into CASSSLPGLRNEQFF.

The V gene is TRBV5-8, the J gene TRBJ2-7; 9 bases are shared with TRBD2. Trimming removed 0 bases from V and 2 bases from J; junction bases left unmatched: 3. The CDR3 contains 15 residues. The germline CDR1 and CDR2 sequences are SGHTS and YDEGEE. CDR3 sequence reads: CASSLVAGAAYEQYF. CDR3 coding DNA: TGTGCCAGCAGCTTGGTAGCGGGGGCCGCCTACGAGCAGTACTTC.

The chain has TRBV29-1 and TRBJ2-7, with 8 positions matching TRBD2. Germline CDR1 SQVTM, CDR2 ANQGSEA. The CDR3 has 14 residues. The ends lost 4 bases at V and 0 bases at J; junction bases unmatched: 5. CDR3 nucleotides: TGCAGCGTTGCGTCGGGAGGGGGCTCCTACGAGCAGTACTTC. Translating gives CSVASGGGSYEQYF.